The 10 T cell receptor beta chains below were found in one sample sequenced in a study of blood T cell repertoires in COVID-19. Profiling relied on immunoSEQ multiplex PCR, and the TCRdb table lists in-frame clones only, not all of them. The repertoire holds about 100,000 clones, with 80% to 90% as singletons. Sequencing was carried out using peripheral blood. The receptors here all came from a woman aged 80 or older with acute or convalescent COVID-19.

The CDR3 reads CASSLLQGYDYGYTF. The CDR3 region has the DNA TGTGCCAGCAGCTTGTTACAGGGGTACGACTATGGCTACACCTTC. The J gene is TRBJ1-2, the V gene TRBV5-4; 7 bases align to TRBD1. Germline V gene data show CDR1 as SGHNT and CDR2 as YYREEE (reference sequence). This CDR3 has 15 amino acids. The trim removed 1 base at V and 3 bases at J, leaving 6 bases unmatched.

The gene calls are TRBV18 and TRBJ2-5, with TRBD2 as a possible D gene (5 bases). Germline lookup yields CDR1 KGHSH and CDR2 LQKENI. V was trimmed by 0 bases and J by 1 base, leaving 12 bases between them. The CDR3 covers 16 residues. CDR3 sequence: CASSPPFAGLQETQYF. In nucleotides, the CDR3 is TGTGCCAGCTCACCACCCTTTGCCGGACTCCAAGAGACCCAGTACTTC.

The V and J genes are TRBV7-9 and TRBJ1-2, with TRBD1 matching over 7 bases. The CDR3 runs 13 residues. The J segment lost 6 bases and the V segment lost 6 bases, leaving 7 bases of the junction unmatched. Germline V lookup: CDR1 SEHNR, CDR2 FQNEAQ (reference sequence). The CDR3 DNA is TGTGCCAGCAGACCTACAGGGGCTGATGGCTACACCTTC. Residues: CASRPTGADGYTF.

This chain connects TRBV13 to TRBJ2-7; TRBD1 matches at 7 bases. The CDR3 has 14 residues. The ends lost 5 bases at V and 1 base at J; junction bases unmatched: 5. The germline V gene has CDR1 PRHDT and CDR2 FYEKMQ (reference sequence). The CDR3 here is CASSPRQGSYEQYF. Written as DNA, the CDR3 is TGTGCCAGCAGCCCGCGACAGGGTTCCTACGAGCAGTACTTC. The whole variable domain, filled in from reference TRBV13 and TRBJ2-7, reads AAGVIQSPRHLIKEKRETATLKCYPIPRHDTVYWYQQGPGQDPQFLISFYEKMQSDKGSIPDRFSAQQFSDYHSELNMSSLELGDSALYFCASSPRQGSYEQYFGPGTRLTVT.

CDR3 sequence reads: CSVDELAGPSNEQFF. In DNA form, the CDR3 reads TGCAGCGTTGACGAATTAGCGGGGCCGAGCAATGAGCAGTTCTTC. V is TRBV29-1 and J is TRBJ2-1, with 8 bases identical to TRBD2. The V segment lost 3 bases and the J segment 6 bases; nucleotides outside the gene matches: 10. The CDR3 runs to 15 residues. Germline V gives CDR1 SQVTM, CDR2 ANQGSEA.

The rearrangement uses TRBV21-1 and TRBJ1-2; the D call of TRBD1 is as the table states it, not checked on the DNA. TRBV21-1 is noted as a pseudogene. The CDR3 spans 16 residues. This chain's CDR3 is CASSKVTANTNYGYTF. The CDR3 bases are TGTGCCAGCAGCAAAGTGACAGCGAATACTAACTATGGCTACACCTTC.

The J gene is TRBJ1-2, the V gene TRBV10-3, with TRBD1 matching 7 bases. The CDR3 consists of 12 residues. The germline V gene encodes CDR1 ENHRY and CDR2 SYGVKD. The V segment lost 8 bases and the J segment 4 bases; nucleotides outside the gene matches: 4. The DNA for the CDR3 is TGTGCCATCGGGGCAGGGGGCTATGGCTACACCTTC. It yields the protein CAIGAGGYGYTF.

The chain couples TRBV3-1 (or the pseudogene TRBV3-2) to TRBJ1-5; D is ambiguous. In germline, CDR1 is LGHDT, CDR2 YNNKEL (reference sequence). There are 14 residues in the CDR3. V dropped 1 base and J dropped 3 bases, with 7 bases sitting between them. DNA for the CDR3: TGTGCCAGCAGCCAAGCGTCAGACAATCAGCCCCAGCATTTT. It specifies CASSQASDNQPQHF.

The chain employs TRBV5-1 and TRBJ1-3, with D perhaps TRBD1 (6 bases). Between the trimmed V and J ends, which lost 0 bases and 0 bases, there was a span of 10 bases. The length of the CDR3 is 16 residues. CDR1 and CDR2 from the germline V gene are SGHRS and YFSETQ. The CDR3 sequence is CASSLGDTFSGNTIYF. DNA of the CDR3: TGCGCCAGCAGCTTGGGGGACACCTTCTCTGGAAACACCATATATTTT.

The chain combines TRBV27 with TRBJ1-2; no reliable D call. CDR3 length: 17 residues. From germline, CDR1 is MNHEY and CDR2 SMNVEV (reference sequence). Trimming shortened V by 5 bases and J by 2 bases, and 21 bases separated the two germline ends. CDR3 in amino acids: CASSPANRMGVNYGYTF. The CDR3 region has the DNA TGTGCCAGCAGTCCAGCCAATCGTATGGGAGTGAACTATGGCTACACCTTC.